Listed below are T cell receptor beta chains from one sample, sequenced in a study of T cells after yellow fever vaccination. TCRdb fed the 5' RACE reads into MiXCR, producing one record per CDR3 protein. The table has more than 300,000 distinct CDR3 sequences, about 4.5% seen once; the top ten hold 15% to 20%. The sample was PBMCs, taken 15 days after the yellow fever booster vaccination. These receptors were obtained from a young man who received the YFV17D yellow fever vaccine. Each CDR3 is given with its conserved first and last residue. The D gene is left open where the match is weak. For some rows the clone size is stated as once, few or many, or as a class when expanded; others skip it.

CDR3: CASSPAGGRTDTQYF
DNA: TGTGCCAGCAGCCCAGCGGGGGGGCGCACAGATACGCAGTATTTT
V: TRBV5-5
D: TRBD2
J: TRBJ2-3
size: many

CDR3: CASTGAGSGSGANVLTF
DNA: TGTGCCAGCACCGGGGCAGGGTCGGGCTCTGGGGCCAACGTCCTGACTTTC
V: TRBV2
D: NA
J: TRBJ2-6
size: few

CDR3: CASSVYSRAEAFF
DNA: TGTGCCAGCAGCGTCTATTCTCGGGCTGAAGCTTTCTTT
V: TRBV7-2
D: NA
J: TRBJ1-1
size: many

CDR3: CASSQDNGGTNLVYEQYF
DNA: TGCGCCAGCAGCCAAGATAATGGGGGGACTAACTTGGTCTACGAGCAGTACTTC
V: TRBV4-3
D: TRBD2
J: TRBJ2-7
size: many

CDR3: CAIRERQGVAGELFF
DNA: TGTGCCATCAGGGAAAGACAGGGGGTGGCCGGGGAGCTGTTTTTT
V: TRBV10-3
D: TRBD1
J: TRBJ2-2
size: many

CDR3: CASSFRTGPYTQYF
DNA: TGTGCCAGCAGTTTTCGGACAGGGCCGTATACGCAGTATTTT
V: TRBV6-6
D: TRBD1
J: TRBJ2-3
size: many

CDR3: CSAGEGYTEAFF
DNA: TGCAGTGCTGGAGAGGGGTACACTGAAGCTTTCTTT
V: TRBV20-1
D: NA
J: TRBJ1-1
size: many

CDR3: CATSDSSGSNEQFF
DNA: TGTGCCACCAGTGATTCTTCAGGTTCCAATGAGCAGTTCTTC
V: TRBV24-1
D: NA
J: TRBJ2-1
size: many

CDR3: CSVETGTYEQYF
DNA: TGCAGCGTGGAGACAGGGACCTACGAGCAGTACTTC
V: TRBV29-1
D: TRBD1
J: TRBJ2-7
size: once

CDR3: CSAHTGAGNTIYF
DNA: TGCAGTGCCCACACAGGGGCTGGAAACACCATATATTTT
V: TRBV20-1
D: TRBD1
J: TRBJ1-3
size: many

CDR3: CASSTRDRARNEQFF
DNA: TGCGCCAGCAGCACCAGGGACAGGGCACGCAATGAGCAGTTCTTC
V: TRBV5-1
D: TRBD1
J: TRBJ2-1
size: few

CDR3: CASSLGDTNQPQHF
DNA: TGTGCCAGCAGCTTAGGGGACACTAATCAGCCCCAGCATTTT
V: TRBV7-9
D: NA
J: TRBJ1-5
size: NA